Presented here are 9 T cell receptor beta chains from one specimen sequenced in a study of T-cell memory formation after mild COVID-19. TCRdb reanalysed the 5' RACE reads using MiXCR and keeps one entry per CDR3 protein. The sample records approximately 340,000 distinct CDR3 sequences, approximately 13% being singletons. Input material: PBMCs or a T cell subset sorted from them (not recorded which). Receptor source: a man younger than 30 who had mild COVID-19 (a few samples of this study predate the infection). Cell type and time point are not known.

This chain links TRBV21-1 with TRBJ1-3; whether TRBD1, the table's D call, matches the DNA was not checked. TRBV21-1 is termed a pseudogene. The CDR3 has 16 residues. The CDR3 coding sequence is TGTGGTACCTCAGGGCGAAGGGCAGGGACGAGAAACACCATATATTTT. It specifies CGTSGRRAGTRNTIYF.

This clonotype has just a few counts. CDR3 loop: CASSGTGGLYTQYF. Here the CDR3 DNA reads TGTGCCAGCTCAGGGACAGGGGGCCTTTATACGCAGTATTTT. This chain links TRBV18 with TRBJ2-3; 12 bases line up with TRBD1. The CDR3 runs to 14 residues. CDR1 is KGHSH, CDR2 LQKENI, per germline. The J segment lost 7 bases and the V segment lost 5 bases, leaving 4 bases of the junction unmatched.

This chain joins TRBV19 and TRBJ2-6, with D tentatively TRBD2 (5 bases). The length of the CDR3 is 15 residues. Germline CDR1 LNHDA, CDR2 SQIVND (reference sequence). Trimming pared 6 bases from V and 0 bases from J, leaving 9 bases between. CDR3 amino acids: CASRVRDSGANVLTF. CDR3 sequence (DNA): TGTGCCAGTAGGGTCCGGGACTCTGGGGCCAACGTCCTGACTTTC.

This clonotype has ten or more counts. The chain joins TRBV4-2 to TRBJ2-5, with D perhaps TRBD2 (5 bases). CDR1 is LGHNA, CDR2 YNFKEQ, per germline. Trimming pared 0 bases from V and 0 bases from J, leaving 11 bases between. The CDR3 has 16 amino acids. CDR3 amino acids: CASSQEPGKYQETQYF. CDR3 in DNA: TGTGCCAGCAGCCAAGAACCGGGGAAGTACCAAGAGACCCAGTACTTC.

This clonotype was seen a handful of times. The V gene is TRBV6-2 or TRBV6-3, the J gene TRBJ2-3; the D gene is possibly TRBD2 (6 bases). This CDR3 is built from 14 residues. CDR1 is MNHEY and CDR2 is SVGEGT in the germline V gene. The ends were cut back, 6 bases at V and 3 bases at J, with 13 bases in the middle. The CDR3 loop reads CASRQEGLTDTQYF. CDR3 nucleotides: TGTGCCAGCAGACAGGAGGGGCTAACAGATACGCAGTATTTT.

This clonotype has just a few counts. The J gene is TRBJ2-6, the V gene TRBV18; maybe TRBD1 (6 bases). V lost 3 bases, J lost 3 bases, and 18 bases lay in between. This CDR3 comprises 18 residues. Germline V gene data show CDR1 as KGHSH and CDR2 as LQKENI. This CDR3 is CASSPPPPGVGGANVLTF. The CDR3 DNA is TGTGCCAGCTCACCCCCCCCCCCAGGGGTTGGTGGGGCCAACGTCCTGACTTTC.

This clonotype showed up many times. The V gene is TRBV28, the J gene TRBJ2-2; D perhaps matches TRBD2 (6 bases). V was pared by 8 bases and J by 1 base, with 14 bases between. The V gene's germline CDR1 is MDHEN and CDR2 SYDVKM. This CDR3 is built from 15 residues. CDR3 in DNA: TGTGCCAGCCACCCGGTCGGGGGGAACACCGGGGAGCTGTTTTTT. The encoded protein is CASHPVGGNTGELFF.

The J gene is TRBJ1-2, the V gene TRBV10-2; 10 bases line up with TRBD1. After removal of 6 bases from V and 3 bases from J, the junction contained 7 bases not matched to a gene. CDR3 length: 15 residues. Germline V lookup: CDR1 WSHSY, CDR2 SAAADI. CDR3 DNA sequence: TGCGCCAGCAGCGCGGCCGGGACAGGGGACTATGGCTACACCTTC. Translation gives CASSAAGTGDYGYTF.

This clonotype occurred many times. This chain connects TRBV5-1 to TRBJ2-1; 12 nucleotides agree with TRBD2. CDR1 and CDR2 (germline): SGHRS, YFSETQ. This CDR3 comprises 15 residues. Unmatched junction bases numbered 7, after V lost 4 bases and J lost 8 bases. The CDR3 DNA reads as TGCGCCAGCAGCCCGGCTAGCGGGGGGGCATATGAGCAGTTCTTC. It codes for CASSPASGGAYEQFF.